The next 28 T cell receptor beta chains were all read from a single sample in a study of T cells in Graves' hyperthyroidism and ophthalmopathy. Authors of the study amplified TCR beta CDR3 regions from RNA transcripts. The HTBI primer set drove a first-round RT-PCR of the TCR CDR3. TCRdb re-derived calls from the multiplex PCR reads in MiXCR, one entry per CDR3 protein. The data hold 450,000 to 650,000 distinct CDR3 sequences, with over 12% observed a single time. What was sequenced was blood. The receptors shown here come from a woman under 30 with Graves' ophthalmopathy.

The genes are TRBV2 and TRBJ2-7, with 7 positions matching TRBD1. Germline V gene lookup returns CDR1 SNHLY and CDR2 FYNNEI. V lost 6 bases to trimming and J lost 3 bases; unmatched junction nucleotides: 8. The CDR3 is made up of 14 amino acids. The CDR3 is CASREQGLHYEQYF. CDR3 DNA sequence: TGTGCCAGCAGGGAACAGGGGTTGCACTACGAGCAGTACTTC.

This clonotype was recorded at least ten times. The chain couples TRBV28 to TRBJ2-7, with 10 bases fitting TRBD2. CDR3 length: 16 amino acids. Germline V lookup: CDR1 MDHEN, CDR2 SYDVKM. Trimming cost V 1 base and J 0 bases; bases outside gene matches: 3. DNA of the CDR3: TGTGCCAGCAGTTTATTCGCTAGCGGGAGCTCCTACGAGCAGTACTTC. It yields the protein CASSLFASGSSYEQYF. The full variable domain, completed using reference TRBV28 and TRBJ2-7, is DVKVTQSSRYLVKRTGEKVFLECVQDMDHENMFWYRQDPGLGLRLIYFSYDVKMKEKGDIPEGYSVSREKKERFSLILESASTNQTSMYLCASSLFASGSSYEQYFGPGTRLTVT.

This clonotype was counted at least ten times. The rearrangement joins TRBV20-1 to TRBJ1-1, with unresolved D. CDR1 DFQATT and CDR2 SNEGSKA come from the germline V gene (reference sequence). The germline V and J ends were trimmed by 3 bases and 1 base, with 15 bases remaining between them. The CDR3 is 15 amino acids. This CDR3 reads CSARSMGRENTEAFF. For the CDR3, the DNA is TGCAGTGCTAGGTCAATGGGAAGGGAGAACACTGAAGCTTTCTTT.

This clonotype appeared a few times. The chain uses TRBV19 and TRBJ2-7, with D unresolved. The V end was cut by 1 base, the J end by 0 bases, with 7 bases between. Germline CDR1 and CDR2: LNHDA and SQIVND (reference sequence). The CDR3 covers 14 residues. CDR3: CASSIGLASYEQYF. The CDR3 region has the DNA TGTGCCAGTAGTATAGGATTAGCCTCCTACGAGCAGTACTTC.

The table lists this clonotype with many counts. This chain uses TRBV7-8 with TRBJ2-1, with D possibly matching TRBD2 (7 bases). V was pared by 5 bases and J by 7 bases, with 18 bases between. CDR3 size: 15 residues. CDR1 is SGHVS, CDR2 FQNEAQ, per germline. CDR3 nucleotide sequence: TGTGCCAGCAGCCCGAGGGGGGGGTTTGAAAATGAGCAGTTCTTC. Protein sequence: CASSPRGGFENEQFF.

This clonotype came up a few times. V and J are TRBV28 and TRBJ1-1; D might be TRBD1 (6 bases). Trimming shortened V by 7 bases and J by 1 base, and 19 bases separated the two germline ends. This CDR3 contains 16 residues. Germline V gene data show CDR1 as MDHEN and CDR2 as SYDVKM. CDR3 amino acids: CASIKLIQGWNTEAFF. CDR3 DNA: TGTGCCAGCATCAAATTAATACAGGGTTGGAACACTGAAGCTTTCTTT.

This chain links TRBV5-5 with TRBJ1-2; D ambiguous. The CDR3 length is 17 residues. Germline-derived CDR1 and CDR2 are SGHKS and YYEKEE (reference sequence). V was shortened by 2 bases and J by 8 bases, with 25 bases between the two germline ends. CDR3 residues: CASSLTEYIGVPDGYTF. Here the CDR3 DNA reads TGTGCCAGCAGCTTAACAGAATATATCGGGGTTCCTGACGGCTACACCTTC.

The CDR3 bases are TGTGCCAGTAGTAGGCCATCGAACACTGAAGCTTTCTTT. As protein: CASSRPSNTEAFF. The chain is built from TRBV19 and TRBJ1-1, with no clear D. The CDR3 spans 13 residues. The V end lost 4 bases, the J end lost 1 base, and 7 bases lay between the germline ends. Germline assignment: CDR1 LNHDA and CDR2 SQIVND (reference sequence).

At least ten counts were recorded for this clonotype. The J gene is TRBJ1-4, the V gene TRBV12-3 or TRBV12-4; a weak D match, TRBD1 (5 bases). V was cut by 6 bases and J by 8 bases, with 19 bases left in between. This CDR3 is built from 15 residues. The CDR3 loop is CASSPSGSRGEKLFF. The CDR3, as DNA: TGTGCCAGCAGCCCCTCCGGGTCTAGGGGAGAAAAACTGTTTTTT.

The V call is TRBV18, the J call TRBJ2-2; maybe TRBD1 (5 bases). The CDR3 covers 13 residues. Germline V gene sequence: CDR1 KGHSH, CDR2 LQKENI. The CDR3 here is CAGATNFTGELFF. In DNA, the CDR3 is TGTGCAGGGGCGACGAACTTCACCGGGGAGCTGTTTTTT.

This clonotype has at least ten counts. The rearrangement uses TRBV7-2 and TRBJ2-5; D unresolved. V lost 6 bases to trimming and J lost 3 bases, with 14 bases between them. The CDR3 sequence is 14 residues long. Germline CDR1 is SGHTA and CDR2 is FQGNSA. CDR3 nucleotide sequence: TGTGCCAGCAGGTCCCTAGGGCGAGAAGAGACCCAGTACTTC. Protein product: CASRSLGREETQYF.

The CDR3: CASSPQTGEQETQYF. CDR3 DNA sequence: TGTGCCAGCAGCCCCCAGACGGGAGAACAAGAGACCCAGTACTTC. The chain carries TRBV7-2 and TRBJ2-5, with D maybe TRBD2 (6 bases). In germline, CDR1 is SGHTA, CDR2 FQGNSA. The CDR3 contains 15 residues. V lost 5 bases to trimming and J lost 2 bases, with 15 bases between them. The full variable domain, completed using reference TRBV7-2 and TRBJ2-5, is GAGVSQSPSNKVTEKGKDVELRCDPISGHTALYWYRQSLGQGLEFLIYFQGNSAPDKSGLPSDRFSAERTGGSVSTLTIQRTQQEDSAVYLCASSPQTGEQETQYFGPGTRLLVL.

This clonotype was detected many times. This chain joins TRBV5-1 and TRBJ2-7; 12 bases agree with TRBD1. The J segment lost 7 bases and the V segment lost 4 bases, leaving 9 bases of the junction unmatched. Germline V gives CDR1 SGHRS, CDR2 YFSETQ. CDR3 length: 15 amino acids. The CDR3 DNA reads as TGCGCCAGCAGCCCGCTGGGACAGGGGGCGGGAGAGCAGTACTTC. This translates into CASSPLGQGAGEQYF. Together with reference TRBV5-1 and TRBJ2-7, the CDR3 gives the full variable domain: KAGVTQTPRYLIKTRGQQVTLSCSPISGHRSVSWYQQTPGQGLQFLFEYFSETQRNKGNFPGRFSGRQFSNSRSEMNVSTLELGDSALYLCASSPLGQGAGEQYFGPGTRLTVT.

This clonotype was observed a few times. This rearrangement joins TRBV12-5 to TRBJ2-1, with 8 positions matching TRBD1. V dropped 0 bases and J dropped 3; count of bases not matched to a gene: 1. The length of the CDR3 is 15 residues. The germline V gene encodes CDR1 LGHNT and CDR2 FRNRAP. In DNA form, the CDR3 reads TGTGCTAGTGGTTTGGTACAGGGGGTCTACAATGAGCAGTTCTTC. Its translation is CASGLVQGVYNEQFF. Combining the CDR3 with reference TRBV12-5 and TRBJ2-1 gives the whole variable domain DARVTQTPRHKVTEMGQEVTMRCQPILGHNTVFWYRQTMMQGLELLAYFRNRAPLDDSGMPKDRFSAEMPDATLATLKIQPSEPRDSAVYFCASGLVQGVYNEQFFGPGTRLTVL.

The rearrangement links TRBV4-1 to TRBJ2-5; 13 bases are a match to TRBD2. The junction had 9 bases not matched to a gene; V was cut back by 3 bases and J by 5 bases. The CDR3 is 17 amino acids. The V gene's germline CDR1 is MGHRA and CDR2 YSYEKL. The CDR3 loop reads CASSQGTSGRAWETQYF. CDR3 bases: TGCGCCAGCAGCCAGGGAACTAGCGGGAGGGCCTGGGAGACCCAGTACTTC.

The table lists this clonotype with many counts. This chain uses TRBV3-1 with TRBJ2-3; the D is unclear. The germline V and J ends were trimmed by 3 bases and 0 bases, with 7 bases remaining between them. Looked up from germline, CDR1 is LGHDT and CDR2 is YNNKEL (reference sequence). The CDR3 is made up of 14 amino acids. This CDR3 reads CASSHDPSTDTQYF. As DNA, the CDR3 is TGTGCCAGCAGCCACGATCCTAGCACAGATACGCAGTATTTT.

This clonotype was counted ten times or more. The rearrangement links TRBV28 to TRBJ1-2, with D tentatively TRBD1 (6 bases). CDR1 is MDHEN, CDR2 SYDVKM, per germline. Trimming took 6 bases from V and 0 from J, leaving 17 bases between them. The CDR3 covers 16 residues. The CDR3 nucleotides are TGTGCCAGCAGCCAGCCACAGGGCCCCACTAACTATGGCTACACCTTC. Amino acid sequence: CASSQPQGPTNYGYTF.

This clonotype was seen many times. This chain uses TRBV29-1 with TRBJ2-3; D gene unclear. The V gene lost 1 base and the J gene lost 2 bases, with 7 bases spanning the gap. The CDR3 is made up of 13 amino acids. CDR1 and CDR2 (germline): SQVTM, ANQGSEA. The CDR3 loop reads CSVEGRFTDTQYF. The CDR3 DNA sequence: TGCAGCGTTGAAGGTCGTTTCACAGATACGCAGTATTTT.

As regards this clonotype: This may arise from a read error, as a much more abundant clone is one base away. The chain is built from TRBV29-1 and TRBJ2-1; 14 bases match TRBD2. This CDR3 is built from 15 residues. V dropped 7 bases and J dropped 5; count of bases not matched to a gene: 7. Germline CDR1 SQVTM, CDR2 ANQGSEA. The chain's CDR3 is CSATSGRGKHNEQFF. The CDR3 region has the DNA TGCAGCGCGACTAGCGGGAGGGGGAAGCACAATGAGCAGTTCTTC.

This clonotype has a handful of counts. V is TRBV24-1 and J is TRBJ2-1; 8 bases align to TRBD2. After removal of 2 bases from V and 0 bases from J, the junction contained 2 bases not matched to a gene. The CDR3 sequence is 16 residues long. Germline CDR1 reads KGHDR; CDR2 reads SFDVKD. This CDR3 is CATSDSSGSSYNEQFF. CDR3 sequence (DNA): TGTGCCACCAGTGATTCCAGCGGGAGCTCCTACAATGAGCAGTTCTTC.

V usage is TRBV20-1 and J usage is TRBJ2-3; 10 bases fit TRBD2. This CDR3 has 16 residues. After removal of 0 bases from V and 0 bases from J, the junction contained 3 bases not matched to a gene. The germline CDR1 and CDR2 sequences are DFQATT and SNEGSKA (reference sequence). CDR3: CSARDWTSGSTDTQYF. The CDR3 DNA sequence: TGCAGTGCTAGAGATTGGACTAGCGGTAGCACAGATACGCAGTATTTT.

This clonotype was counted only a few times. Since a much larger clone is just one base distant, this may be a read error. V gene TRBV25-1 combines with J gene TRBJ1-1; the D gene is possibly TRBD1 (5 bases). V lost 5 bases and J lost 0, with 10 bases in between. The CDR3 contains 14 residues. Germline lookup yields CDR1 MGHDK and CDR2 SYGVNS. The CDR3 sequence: CASSWAGMNTEAFF. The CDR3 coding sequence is TGTGCCAGCAGTTGGGCAGGGATGAACACTGAAGCTTTCTTT.

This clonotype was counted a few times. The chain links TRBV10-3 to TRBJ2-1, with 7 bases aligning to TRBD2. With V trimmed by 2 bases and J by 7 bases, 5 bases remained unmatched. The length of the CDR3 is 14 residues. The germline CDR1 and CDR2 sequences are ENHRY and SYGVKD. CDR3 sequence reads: CAISEGLGANEQFF. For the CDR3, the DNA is TGTGCCATCAGTGAGGGACTAGGAGCGAATGAGCAGTTCTTC.

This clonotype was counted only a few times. The CDR3 is CASYGSPSYEQYF. Here the CDR3 DNA reads TGTGCCAGTTACGGGAGCCCCTCCTACGAGCAGTACTTC. The chain is built from TRBV6-1 and TRBJ2-7; weak D call: TRBD2 (6 bases). Looked up from germline, CDR1 is MNHNS and CDR2 is SASEGT. This CDR3 spans 13 amino acids. V was pared by 9 bases and J by 0 bases, with 12 bases between.

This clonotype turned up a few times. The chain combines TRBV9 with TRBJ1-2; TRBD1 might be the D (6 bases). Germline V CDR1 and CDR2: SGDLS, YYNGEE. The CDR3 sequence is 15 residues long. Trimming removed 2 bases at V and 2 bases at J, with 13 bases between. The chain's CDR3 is CASSVSGADNYGYTF. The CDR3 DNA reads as TGTGCCAGCAGCGTTTCGGGGGCCGACAACTATGGCTACACCTTC.

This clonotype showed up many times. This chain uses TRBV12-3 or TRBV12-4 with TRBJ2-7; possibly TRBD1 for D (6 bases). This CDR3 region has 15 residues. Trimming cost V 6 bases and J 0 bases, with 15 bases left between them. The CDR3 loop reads CASRTDRSPSYEQYF. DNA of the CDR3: TGTGCCAGCAGGACTGACAGGTCACCCTCCTACGAGCAGTACTTC.

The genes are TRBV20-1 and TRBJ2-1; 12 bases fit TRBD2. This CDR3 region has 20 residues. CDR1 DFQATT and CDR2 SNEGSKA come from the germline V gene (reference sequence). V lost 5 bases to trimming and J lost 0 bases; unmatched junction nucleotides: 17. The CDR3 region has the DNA TGCAGTGCTTGCCACGCCGATCGACTAGCGGGAGACCCCTCCTACAATGAGCAGTTCTTC. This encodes CSACHADRLAGDPSYNEQFF.

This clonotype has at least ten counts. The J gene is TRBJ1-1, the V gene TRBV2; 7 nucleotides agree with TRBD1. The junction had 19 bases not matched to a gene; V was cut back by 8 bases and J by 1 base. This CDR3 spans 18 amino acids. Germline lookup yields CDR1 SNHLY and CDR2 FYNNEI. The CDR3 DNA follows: TGTGCCAGCCGGACACCAAGGAACAGGGGCAAGGGGAACACTGAAGCTTTCTTT. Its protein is CASRTPRNRGKGNTEAFF.